This TCR beta chain was identified during a study of T-cell reconstitution after alpha-beta-depleted transplantation in children. Preparing the TCRbeta library involved the use of unique molecular identifiers. TCRdb re-derived calls from the PCR reads in MiXCR, one entry per CDR3 protein. The sample gives approximately 44,000 distinct CDR3 sequences, roughly 5% of which show up once; over 25% is in the top ten. This clonotype was observed a few times. This CDR3 comprises 13 residues. V lost 7 bases to trimming and J lost 6 bases; unmatched junction nucleotides: 6. Germline V gene data show CDR1 as LGHNA and CDR2 as YNFKEQ.

The source of this sequence is a female patient between 2 and 15 years old who had a stem cell transplant for aplastic anemia, so the T cells may come from the graft donor. Source: PBMCs, mostly from graft donor cells, taken 60 days after TCRalphabeta/CD19-depleted stem cell transplant. The chain has TRBV4-2 and TRBJ2-3; TRBD1 matches 8 bases. Here the CDR3 reads CASTGQEGDTQYF. CDR3 nucleotide sequence: TGTGCCAGCACGGGACAGGAGGGGGATACGCAGTATTTT.